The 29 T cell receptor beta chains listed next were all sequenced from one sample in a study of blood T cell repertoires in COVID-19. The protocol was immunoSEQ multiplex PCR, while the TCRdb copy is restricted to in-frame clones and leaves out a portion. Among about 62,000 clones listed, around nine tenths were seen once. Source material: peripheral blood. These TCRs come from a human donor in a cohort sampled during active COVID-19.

The CDR3 is CASSSRLAGNYEQYF. DNA of the CDR3: TGTGCCAGCAGTTCGAGACTAGCGGGGAACTACGAGCAGTACTTC. The V and J genes are TRBV6-5 and TRBJ2-7, with 11 bases lining up with TRBD2. The CDR3 covers 15 residues. V lost 4 bases and J lost 3; bases outside the gene matches: 5. Germline V gives CDR1 MNHEY, CDR2 SVGAGI.

Written as DNA, the CDR3 is TGTGCCAGCAGCGTAGATATTACGGGACAGGGGCTCACAGATACGCAGTATTTT. This sequence encodes CASSVDITGQGLTDTQYF. The chain carries TRBV9 and TRBJ2-3, with 10 bases aligning to TRBD1. Per germline, CDR1 SGDLS and CDR2 YYNGEE. V lost 0 bases and J lost 2; bases outside the gene matches: 9. The length of the CDR3 is 18 residues.

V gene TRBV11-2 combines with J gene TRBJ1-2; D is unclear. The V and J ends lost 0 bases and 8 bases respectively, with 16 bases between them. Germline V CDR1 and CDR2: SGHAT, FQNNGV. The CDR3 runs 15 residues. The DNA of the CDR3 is TGTGCCAGCAGCTTAGATCGAACGGGAGGAGGCGGCTACACCTTC. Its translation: CASSLDRTGGGGYTF.

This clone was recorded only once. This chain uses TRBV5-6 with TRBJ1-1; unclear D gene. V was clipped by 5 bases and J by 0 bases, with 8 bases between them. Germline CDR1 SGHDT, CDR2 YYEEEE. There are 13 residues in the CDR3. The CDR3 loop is CASSRTMNTEAFF. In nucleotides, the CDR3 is TGTGCCAGCAGTCGGACTATGAACACTGAAGCTTTCTTT.

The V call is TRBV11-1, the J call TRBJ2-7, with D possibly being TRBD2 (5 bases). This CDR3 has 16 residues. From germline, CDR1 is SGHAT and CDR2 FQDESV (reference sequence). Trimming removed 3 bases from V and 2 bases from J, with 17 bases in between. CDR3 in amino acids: CASSFQQGLPTYEQYF. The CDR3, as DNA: TGTGCCAGCAGCTTCCAACAAGGACTCCCAACCTACGAGCAGTACTTC. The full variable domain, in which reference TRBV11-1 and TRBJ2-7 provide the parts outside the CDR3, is EAEVAQSPRYKITEKSQAVAFWCDPISGHATLYWYRQILGQGPELLVQFQDESVVDDSQLPKDRFSAERLKGVDSTLKIQPAELGDSAMYLCASSFQQGLPTYEQYFGPGTRLTVT.

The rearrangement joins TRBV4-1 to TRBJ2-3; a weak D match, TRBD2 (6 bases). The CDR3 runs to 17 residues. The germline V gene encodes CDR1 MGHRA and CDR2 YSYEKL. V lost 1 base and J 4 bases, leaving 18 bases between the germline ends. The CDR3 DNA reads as TGCGCCAGCAGCCAAGCTGGTCGTGGAGGGAGAGCAGATACGCAGTATTTT. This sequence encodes CASSQAGRGGRADTQYF.

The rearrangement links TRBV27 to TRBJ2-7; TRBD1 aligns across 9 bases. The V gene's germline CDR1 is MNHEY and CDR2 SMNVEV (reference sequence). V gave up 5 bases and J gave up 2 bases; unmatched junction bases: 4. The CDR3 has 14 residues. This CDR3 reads CASSVTGGAYEQYF. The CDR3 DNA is TGTGCCAGCAGTGTAACAGGGGGCGCCTACGAGCAGTACTTC.

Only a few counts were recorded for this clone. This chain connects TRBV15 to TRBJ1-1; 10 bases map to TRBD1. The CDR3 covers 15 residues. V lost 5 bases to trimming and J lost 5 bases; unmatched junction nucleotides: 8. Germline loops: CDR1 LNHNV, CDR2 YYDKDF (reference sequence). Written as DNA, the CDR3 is TGTGCCACCAGCGAGTGGACAGGGGGTCGTACTGAAGCTTTCTTT. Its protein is CATSEWTGGRTEAFF.

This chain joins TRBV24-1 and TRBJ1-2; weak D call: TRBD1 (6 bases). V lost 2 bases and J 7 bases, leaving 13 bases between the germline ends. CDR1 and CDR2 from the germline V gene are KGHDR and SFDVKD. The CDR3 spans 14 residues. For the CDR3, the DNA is TGTGCCACCAGTGATTCGGTGGGGGCGCGTGGCTACACCTTC. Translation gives CATSDSVGARGYTF.

This CDR3 is CASSLGTGLGGYTF. CDR3 DNA sequence: TGTGCCAGCAGCTTAGGGACAGGCTTAGGTGGCTACACCTTC. V gene TRBV11-2 combines with J gene TRBJ1-2; 7 bases are a match to TRBD1. Germline CDR1 and CDR2: SGHAT and FQNNGV. The V gene end was trimmed by 1 base and the J gene end by 7 bases; junction bases not matched to a gene: 6. This CDR3 has 14 amino acids.

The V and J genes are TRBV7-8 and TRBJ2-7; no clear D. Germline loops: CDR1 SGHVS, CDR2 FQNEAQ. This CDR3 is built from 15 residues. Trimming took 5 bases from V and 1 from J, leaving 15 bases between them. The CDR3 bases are TGTGCCAGCAGCCCCGTCGCCGGGTCGTCCTACGAGCAGTACTTC. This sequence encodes CASSPVAGSSYEQYF. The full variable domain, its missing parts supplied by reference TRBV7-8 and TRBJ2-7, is GAGVSQSPRYKVAKRGQDVALRCDPISGHVSLFWYQQALGQGPEFLTYFQNEAQLDKSGLPSDRFFAERPEGSVSTLKIQRTQQEDSAVYLCASSPVAGSSYEQYFGPGTRLTVT.

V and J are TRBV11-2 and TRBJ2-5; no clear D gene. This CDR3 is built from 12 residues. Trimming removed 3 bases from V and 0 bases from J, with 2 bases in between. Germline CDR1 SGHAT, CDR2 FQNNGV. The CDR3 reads CASSFDQETQYF. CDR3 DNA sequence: TGTGCCAGCAGCTTCGACCAAGAGACCCAGTACTTC.

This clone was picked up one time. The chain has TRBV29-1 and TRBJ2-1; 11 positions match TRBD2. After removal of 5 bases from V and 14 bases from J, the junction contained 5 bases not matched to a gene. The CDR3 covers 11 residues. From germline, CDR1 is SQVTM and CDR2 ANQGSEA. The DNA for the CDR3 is TGCAGCGTTCCGACTAGCGGGATAGAGTTCTTC. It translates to CSVPTSGIEFF.

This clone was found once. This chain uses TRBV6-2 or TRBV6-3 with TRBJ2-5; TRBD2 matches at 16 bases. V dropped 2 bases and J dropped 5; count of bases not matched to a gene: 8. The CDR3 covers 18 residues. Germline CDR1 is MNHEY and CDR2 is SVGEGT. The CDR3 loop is CASSYPGLAGGLGETQYF. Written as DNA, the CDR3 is TGTGCCAGCAGTTACCCGGGACTAGCGGGGGGGCTGGGGGAGACCCAGTACTTC.

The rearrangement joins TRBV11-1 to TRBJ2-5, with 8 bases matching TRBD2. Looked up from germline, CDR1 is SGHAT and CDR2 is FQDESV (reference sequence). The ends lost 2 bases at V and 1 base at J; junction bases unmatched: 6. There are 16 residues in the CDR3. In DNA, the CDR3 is TGTGCCAGCAGCTTAAAGGGCGGGGGGACCCAAGAGACCCAGTACTTC. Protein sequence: CASSLKGGGTQETQYF. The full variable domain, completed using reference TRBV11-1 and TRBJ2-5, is EAEVAQSPRYKITEKSQAVAFWCDPISGHATLYWYRQILGQGPELLVQFQDESVVDDSQLPKDRFSAERLKGVDSTLKIQPAELGDSAMYLCASSLKGGGTQETQYFGPGTRLLVL.

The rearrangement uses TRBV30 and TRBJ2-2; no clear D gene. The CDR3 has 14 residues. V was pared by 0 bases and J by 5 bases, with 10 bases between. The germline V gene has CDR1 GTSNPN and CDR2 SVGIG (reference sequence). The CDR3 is CAWSVVLPTGELFF. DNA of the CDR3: TGTGCCTGGAGTGTCGTACTGCCGACCGGGGAGCTGTTTTTT.

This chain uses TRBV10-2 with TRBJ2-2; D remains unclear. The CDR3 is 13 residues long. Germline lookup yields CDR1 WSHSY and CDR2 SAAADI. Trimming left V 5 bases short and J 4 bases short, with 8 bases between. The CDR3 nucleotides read TGCGCCAGCAGTTCTAGGCGCACCGGGGAGCTGTTTTTT. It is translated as CASSSRRTGELFF.

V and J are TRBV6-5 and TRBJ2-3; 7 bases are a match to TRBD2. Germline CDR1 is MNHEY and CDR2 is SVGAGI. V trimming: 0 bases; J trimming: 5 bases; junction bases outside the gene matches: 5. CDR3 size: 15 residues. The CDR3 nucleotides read TGTGCCAGCAGTTACTCGACTAGCCGTCAAGATACGCAGTATTTT. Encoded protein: CASSYSTSRQDTQYF.

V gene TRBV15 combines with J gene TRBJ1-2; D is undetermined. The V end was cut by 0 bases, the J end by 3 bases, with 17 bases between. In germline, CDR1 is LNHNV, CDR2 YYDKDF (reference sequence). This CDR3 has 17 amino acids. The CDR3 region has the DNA TGTGCCACCAGCAGAGAAGGCGGGAGTGGGCTTTACTATGGCTACACCTTC. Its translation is CATSREGGSGLYYGYTF.

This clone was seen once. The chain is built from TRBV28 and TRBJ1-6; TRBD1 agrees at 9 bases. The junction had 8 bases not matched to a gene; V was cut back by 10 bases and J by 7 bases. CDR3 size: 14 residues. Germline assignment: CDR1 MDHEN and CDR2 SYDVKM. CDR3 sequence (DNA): TGTGCCATCGCGTCGGGACAGGGAAATTCACCCCTCCACTTT. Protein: CAIASGQGNSPLHF.

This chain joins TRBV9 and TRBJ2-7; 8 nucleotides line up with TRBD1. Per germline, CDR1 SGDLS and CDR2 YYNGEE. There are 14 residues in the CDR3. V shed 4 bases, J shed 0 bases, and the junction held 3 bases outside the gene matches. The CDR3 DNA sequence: TGTGCCAGCAGCCCGGGACAGGTCTCCTACGAGCAGTACTTC. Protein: CASSPGQVSYEQYF.

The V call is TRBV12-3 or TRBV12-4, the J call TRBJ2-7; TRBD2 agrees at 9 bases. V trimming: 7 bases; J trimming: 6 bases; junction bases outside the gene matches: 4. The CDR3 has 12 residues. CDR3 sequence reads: CASTSGNSEQYF. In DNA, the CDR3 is TGTGCCAGCACTAGCGGGAACTCCGAGCAGTACTTC.

The CDR3, as DNA: TGTGCCAGCAGTTTACTACCGGGACAGGGGGCTTTCGAGCAGTACTTC. Translated: CASSLLPGQGAFEQYF. The genes are TRBV27 and TRBJ2-7; TRBD1 matches at 12 bases. Trimming cost V 2 bases and J 6 bases; bases outside gene matches: 8. The CDR3 extends over 16 amino acids. Looked up from germline, CDR1 is MNHEY and CDR2 is SMNVEV (reference sequence).

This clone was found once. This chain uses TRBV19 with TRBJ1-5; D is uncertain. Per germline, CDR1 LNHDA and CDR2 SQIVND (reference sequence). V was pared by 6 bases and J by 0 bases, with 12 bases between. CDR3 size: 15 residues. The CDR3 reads CASSHTQASNQPQHF. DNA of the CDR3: TGTGCCAGTAGCCATACCCAGGCTAGCAATCAGCCCCAGCATTTT.

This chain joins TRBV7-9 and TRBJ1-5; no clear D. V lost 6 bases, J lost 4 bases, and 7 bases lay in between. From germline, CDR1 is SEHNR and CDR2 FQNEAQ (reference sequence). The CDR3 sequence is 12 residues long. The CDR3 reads CASSSPNQPQHF. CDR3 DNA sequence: TGTGCCAGCAGTTCCCCTAATCAGCCCCAGCATTTT.

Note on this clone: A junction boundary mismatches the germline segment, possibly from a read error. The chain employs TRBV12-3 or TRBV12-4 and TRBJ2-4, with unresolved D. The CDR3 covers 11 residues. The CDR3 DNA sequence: TGTGCCAGCAGTTTGATAAACATTCAGTATTTC. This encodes CASSLINIQYF.

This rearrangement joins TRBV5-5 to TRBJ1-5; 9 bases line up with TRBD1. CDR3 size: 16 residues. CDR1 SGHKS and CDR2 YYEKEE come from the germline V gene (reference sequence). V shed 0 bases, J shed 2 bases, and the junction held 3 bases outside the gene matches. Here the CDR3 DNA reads TGTGCCAGCAGCTTGGGGTGGACAGGGGGCAATCAGCCCCAGCATTTT. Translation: CASSLGWTGGNQPQHF.

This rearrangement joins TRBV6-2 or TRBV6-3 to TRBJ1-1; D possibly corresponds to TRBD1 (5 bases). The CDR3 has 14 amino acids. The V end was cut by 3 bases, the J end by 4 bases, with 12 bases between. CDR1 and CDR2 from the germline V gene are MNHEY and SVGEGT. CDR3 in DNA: TGTGCCAGCAGTTATAAGTCGGGGGTCACTGAAGCTTTCTTT. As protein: CASSYKSGVTEAFF.

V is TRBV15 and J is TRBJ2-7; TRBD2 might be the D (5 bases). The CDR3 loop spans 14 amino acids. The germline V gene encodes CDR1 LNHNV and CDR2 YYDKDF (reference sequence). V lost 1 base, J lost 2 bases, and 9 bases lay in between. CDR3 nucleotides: TGTGCCACCAGCAGAGTTCGGGGTCCCTACGAGCAGTACTTC. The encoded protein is CATSRVRGPYEQYF.